The sequence of this T cell receptor (beta chain) was determined in a study of CD8 T cells in Susac syndrome. With regard to this clonotype: Its matching antigen is unknown.

Trimming pared 2 bases from V and 1 base from J, leaving 17 bases between. CDR1 and CDR2 from the germline V gene are MNHEY and SVGAGI. The CDR3 runs to 18 residues. Study-wide points: A relatively small number of individuals underwent TCR sequencing and HLA analysis.

An input of roughly 0.5 to 1 ug of RNA was subjected to reverse transcription using random hexamers. Amplification of TCR beta CDR3 used immunoSEQ multiplex PCR across 54 Vbeta and 13 Jbeta. A single record per CDR3 protein comes from TCRdb applying MiXCR to the immunoSEQ multiplex PCR reads. The data contain around 69,000 distinct CDR3 sequences, under 96% of them seen just once; the ten biggest clones take up more than 0.09%. TCR beta sequences were obtained from blood CD8+ and CD4+ T cells. TEMRA cells were enriched by FACS, while CD8+ and CD4+ T cells were obtained through a negative isolation that was performed magnetically.

Material for sequencing was CD4+ T cells from PBMCs. The chain combines TRBV6-5 with TRBJ2-2; D is uncertain. The sequence was collected from a human donor with multiple sclerosis. The CDR3 sequence is CASSYTRGSTGNTGELFF. The CDR3 DNA reads TGTGCCAGCAGTTACACCCGCGGCTCCACGGGGAACACCGGGGAGCTGTTTTTT.